Many counts were recorded for the clone carrying this TCR beta chain. No antigen is known for it. Trimming left V 3 bases short and J 1 base short, with 13 bases between. The CDR3 has 15 residues. These data are taken from a study of T-cell reconstitution after alpha-beta-depleted transplantation in children. Whole-study findings and limits: Newly generated T cells supplied most T-cell counts and diversity one year post-transplant. Alpha-beta T cells present about two months after transplant were reported to originate from several hundred expanded graft clones. From surviving recipient T cells and thymic progenitors came the high day-60 TCRbeta diversity observed in some patients.

Unique molecular identifiers were built into the TCRbeta library. TCRdb ran MiXCR on the PCR reads and lists one entry per CDR3 protein. Among 280,000 or so distinct CDR3 sequences listed, 9.5% to 13% were seen once. The chain is built from TRBV12-3 or TRBV12-4 and TRBJ2-7; D is perhaps TRBD2 (5 bases). The clonotype comes from a male patient between 2 and 10 years old who had a stem cell transplant for chronic granulomatous disease, so the T cells may come from the graft donor. The sequencing here drew on peripheral blood, taken 180 days after TCRalphabeta/CD19-depleted stem cell transplant. The CDR3 reads CASSLRGMDSYEQYF. The CDR3, as DNA: TGTGCCAGCAGTTTGCGAGGGATGGATTCCTACGAGCAGTACTTC.